Below, 27 T cell receptor beta chains from the same sample are listed, as sequenced in a study of cytomegalovirus exposure and HLA in healthy donors. Primers included in the PCR were 60 Vbeta and 13 Jbeta primers. Generated by immunoSEQ multiplex PCR, the TCRdb table keeps only in-frame clones and is missing some. The table has fewer than 80,000 clones, 70% to 75% seen once. The sample was PBMCs. Source of these receptors: a woman aged 30 to 39 in good health and CMV-seronegative.

J is TRBJ2-7 and V is TRBV7-8, with TRBD2 matching 13 bases. Germline-derived CDR1 and CDR2 are SGHVS and FQNEAQ. Unmatched junction bases numbered 10, after V lost 1 base and J lost 7 bases. The CDR3 length is 17 residues. Written as DNA, the CDR3 is TGTGCCAGCAGCTTAGATCGGACTAGCGGGAGTTATGATGAGCAGTACTTC. Translation: CASSLDRTSGSYDEQYF.

In its sample, this clone was seen once. The chain couples TRBV19 to TRBJ2-7, with a possible D match to TRBD1 (6 bases). The CDR3 loop spans 15 amino acids. V shed 3 bases and J shed 0 bases, with 12 bases lying between them. Germline lookup yields CDR1 LNHDA and CDR2 SQIVND (reference sequence). CDR3 amino acids: CASSIGTTFSYEQYF. The CDR3, as DNA: TGTGCCAGTAGTATCGGGACAACCTTCTCCTACGAGCAGTACTTC.

The V gene is TRBV28, the J gene TRBJ2-3; 7 bases match TRBD1. Germline V gene sequence: CDR1 MDHEN, CDR2 SYDVKM. V was pared by 5 bases and J by 4 bases, with 9 bases of the junction left unmatched. CDR3 size: 15 residues. Written as DNA, the CDR3 is TGTGCCAGCAGTCCCTGGGGGCAGGGGGCAGATACGCAGTATTTT. As protein: CASSPWGQGADTQYF.

This chain connects TRBV7-2 to TRBJ2-5; D ambiguous. Germline CDR1 is SGHTA and CDR2 is FQGNSA. V lost 1 base to trimming and J lost 1 base, with 7 bases between them. The CDR3 consists of 14 residues. Written as DNA, the CDR3 is TGTGCCAGCAGCTTAGTGTACAGCCAAGAGACCCAGTACTTC. Protein sequence: CASSLVYSQETQYF.

J is TRBJ1-5 and V is TRBV28; D call uncertain. CDR1 and CDR2 (germline): MDHEN, SYDVKM. The CDR3 has 13 amino acids. The V end was cut by 4 bases, the J end by 4 bases, with 8 bases between. DNA of the CDR3: TGTGCCAGCAGTTCCCTGGAGAATCAGCCCCAGCATTTT. It translates to CASSSLENQPQHF. The full variable domain, its missing parts supplied by reference TRBV28 and TRBJ1-5, is DVKVTQSSRYLVKRTGEKVFLECVQDMDHENMFWYRQDPGLGLRLIYFSYDVKMKEKGDIPEGYSVSREKKERFSLILESASTNQTSMYLCASSSLENQPQHFGDGTRLSIL.

There are a few counts of this clone. This chain joins TRBV30 and TRBJ1-2, with a tentative D call TRBD1 (5 bases). The germline V gene has CDR1 GTSNPN and CDR2 SVGIG (reference sequence). V dropped 7 bases and J dropped 0 bases, with 12 bases sitting between them. The CDR3 extends over 13 amino acids. CDR3 nucleotides: TGTGCCTCTAAAGACAGAACTAACTATGGCTACACCTTC. Its protein is CASKDRTNYGYTF.

Comments on this clone: Within the sample, other DNA sequences also encode this same CDR3. The chain combines TRBV7-2 with TRBJ2-7, with TRBD2 matching over 8 bases. Per the germline V gene, CDR1 is SGHTA and CDR2 is FQGNSA. J gave up 3 bases and V 2 bases, and 6 bases lay outside the gene matches. The CDR3 loop spans 15 amino acids. CDR3 amino acids: CASSLIPAGGYEQYV. The CDR3 DNA is TGTGCCAGCAGCTTAATTCCGGCGGGGGGCTACGAGCAGTACGTC.

The rearrangement links TRBV4-2 to TRBJ1-2; D uncertain. The V gene's germline CDR1 is LGHNA and CDR2 YNFKEQ. V dropped 1 base and J dropped 8 bases, with 14 bases sitting between them. CDR3 length equals 14 residues. The CDR3 is CASSQVERVKGYTF. The CDR3 DNA is TGTGCCAGCAGCCAAGTCGAGAGGGTGAAGGGCTACACCTTC.

The J gene is TRBJ2-1, the V gene TRBV14, with D perhaps matching TRBD2 (6 bases). The CDR3 consists of 17 residues. V was clipped by 3 bases and J by 3 bases, with 18 bases between them. Germline-derived CDR1 and CDR2 are SGHDN and FVKESK. Here the CDR3 DNA reads TGTGCCAGCAGCCAGCCTAGCCCGGGAGTGCTCTACAATGAGCAGTTCTTC. It specifies CASSQPSPGVLYNEQFF.

This rearrangement joins TRBV27 to TRBJ2-2; 12 bases fit TRBD1. Trimming at V came to 6 bases and at J to 0 bases, leaving 2 bases not matched to a gene. This CDR3 is built from 16 residues. The germline V gene encodes CDR1 MNHEY and CDR2 SMNVEV (reference sequence). CDR3 nucleotides: TGTGCCAGCAGGGGGACAGGGGGCGCGAACACCGGGGAGCTGTTTTTT. Translation gives CASRGTGGANTGELFF.

The V gene is TRBV2, the J gene TRBJ1-6, with D perhaps TRBD1 (6 bases). The CDR3 has 12 residues. V gave up 8 bases and J gave up 8 bases, with 10 bases separating them. Looked up from germline, CDR1 is SNHLY and CDR2 is FYNNEI. Here the CDR3 DNA reads TGTGCCAGCCACAGGGACGATTCACCCCTCCACTTT. The encoded protein is CASHRDDSPLHF.

The chain combines TRBV21-1 with TRBJ2-7; the DNA was not used to check the table's D call, TRBD2. TRBV21-1 is given as a pseudogene. The length of the CDR3 is 13 residues. CDR3 DNA sequence: TGTGCCAGCAGACGAGGGACTACCTACGAGCAGTACGTC. Translation gives CASRRGTTYEQYV.

This chain links TRBV11-2 with TRBJ2-1; the match to TRBD2 covers 15 bases. There are 15 residues in the CDR3. The V gene end was trimmed by 4 bases and the J gene end by 9 bases; junction bases not matched to a gene: 4. Germline values: CDR1 SGHAT, CDR2 FQNNGV. In DNA form, the CDR3 reads TGTGCCAGCAGCTCGCCGGGACTAGCGGGAGGTGAGCAGTTCTTC. This translates into CASSSPGLAGGEQFF. The whole variable domain, filled in from reference TRBV11-2 and TRBJ2-1, reads EAGVAQSPRYKIIEKRQSVAFWCNPISGHATLYWYQQILGQGPKLLIQFQNNGVVDDSQLPKDRFSAERLKGVDSTLKIQPAKLEDSAVYLCASSSPGLAGGEQFFGPGTRLTVL.

Worth noting for this clone: Distinct nucleotide sequences in the sample also encode this CDR3. The chain is built from TRBV2 and TRBJ1-1; 9 bases are shared with TRBD1. Germline loops: CDR1 SNHLY, CDR2 FYNNEI. The ends lost 8 bases at V and 6 bases at J; junction bases unmatched: 10. CDR3 length equals 14 residues. CDR3 residues: CASGGGQGPSEAFF. The DNA of the CDR3 is TGTGCCAGCGGGGGGGGACAGGGACCTTCTGAAGCTTTCTTT.

The chain recombines TRBV27 with TRBJ2-1; perhaps TRBD2 as D (6 bases). Germline V gives CDR1 MNHEY, CDR2 SMNVEV (reference sequence). The CDR3 sequence is 18 residues long. Trimming removed 5 bases from V and 4 bases from J, with 24 bases in between. Here the CDR3 reads CASSTMVSAGGSYNEQFF. The CDR3 nucleotides are TGTGCCAGCAGTACGATGGTCTCGGCCGGGGGATCATACAATGAGCAGTTCTTC.

This clone has a single count. The chain uses TRBV30 and TRBJ2-1; 11 bases are shared with TRBD2. Trimming at V came to 5 bases and at J to 7 bases, leaving 7 bases not matched to a gene. From germline, CDR1 is GTSNPN and CDR2 SVGIG (reference sequence). There are 14 residues in the CDR3. CDR3 region: CAWDLAGGPNEQFF. The CDR3 DNA reads as TGTGCCTGGGATCTAGCGGGAGGCCCGAATGAGCAGTTCTTC.

This sequence joins TRBV19 and TRBJ2-7; TRBD2 matches at 8 bases. With 3 bases clipped from V and 3 bases from J, the junction kept 7 bases outside the gene matches. CDR1 is LNHDA and CDR2 is SQIVND in the germline V gene (reference sequence). CDR3 length equals 15 residues. DNA for the CDR3: TGTGCCAGTAGTATGAGAGGGCTAGCGGGCTACGAGCAGTACTTC. It specifies CASSMRGLAGYEQYF.

This clone was counted only a few times. This chain links TRBV27 with TRBJ2-1, with D maybe TRBD1 (5 bases). CDR3 size: 16 residues. Germline V gene data show CDR1 as MNHEY and CDR2 as SMNVEV (reference sequence). The V end was cut by 2 bases, the J end by 0 bases, with 11 bases between. The CDR3 region has the DNA TGTGCCAGCAGTTTAAGGGGCGGAAGCTCCTACAATGAGCAGTTCTTC. Residues: CASSLRGGSSYNEQFF.

The chain is built from TRBV7-2 and TRBJ2-1; D not certain. The CDR3 runs 17 residues. Per germline, CDR1 SGHTA and CDR2 FQGNSA. The V end was cut by 4 bases, the J end by 0 bases, with 16 bases between. The CDR3 DNA reads TGTGCCAGCAGCTCCCGACCCCGGGTGAGCTCCTACAATGAGCAGTTCTTC. Translation: CASSSRPRVSSYNEQFF.

V gene TRBV7-2 combines with J gene TRBJ1-2, with D perhaps TRBD1 (5 bases). V was trimmed by 0 bases and J by 8 bases, leaving 16 bases between them. The CDR3 is 15 amino acids. Germline V CDR1 and CDR2: SGHTA, FQGNSA. The CDR3 nucleotides read TGTGCCAGCAGCTTAGCACAGGCCTGGGGGGACGGCTACACCTTC. Its protein is CASSLAQAWGDGYTF.

The rearrangement uses TRBV18 and TRBJ1-4; TRBD1 might be the D (6 bases). Germline CDR1 and CDR2: KGHSH and LQKENI. This CDR3 has 16 amino acids. V gave up 5 bases and J gave up 1 base, with 14 bases separating them. The CDR3 DNA sequence: TGTGCCAGCTCATTATCAGGGACAAAAACTAATGAAAAACTGTTTTTT. This gives the protein CASSLSGTKTNEKLFF.

This CDR3 is CASSFGLAVTSTDTQYF. The CDR3 nucleotides read TGCGCCAGCAGCTTCGGACTAGCGGTAACTAGCACAGATACGCAGTATTTT. This chain joins TRBV5-1 and TRBJ2-3; 10 bases are a match to TRBD2. V was pared by 2 bases and J by 0 bases, with 6 bases of the junction left unmatched. Germline lookup yields CDR1 SGHRS and CDR2 YFSETQ. CDR3 length equals 17 residues.

The CDR3 DNA follows: TGTGCCTGGAGAACAGGGTTTAGTGCAACTGAAGCTTTCTTT. It codes for CAWRTGFSATEAFF. V usage is TRBV30 and J usage is TRBJ1-1, with D maybe TRBD1 (6 bases). This CDR3 has 14 amino acids. Germline V gene data show CDR1 as GTSNPN and CDR2 as SVGIG (reference sequence). The V end was cut by 3 bases, the J end by 5 bases, with 16 bases between.

V usage is TRBV19 and J usage is TRBJ1-1; D is unresolved. There are 14 residues in the CDR3. Germline lookup yields CDR1 LNHDA and CDR2 SQIVND (reference sequence). Trimming cost V 3 bases and J 5 bases, with 13 bases left between them. The CDR3 here is CASSIRRGGTEAFF. DNA for the CDR3: TGTGCCAGTAGTATCAGACGGGGAGGGACTGAAGCTTTCTTT.

This chain connects TRBV30 to TRBJ2-1, with 13 bases aligning to TRBD2. Germline loops: CDR1 GTSNPN, CDR2 SVGIG (reference sequence). The CDR3 consists of 15 residues. The V gene end was trimmed by 0 bases and the J gene end by 4 bases; junction bases not matched to a gene: 0. The CDR3: CAWSVLAGGYNEQFF. CDR3 sequence (DNA): TGTGCCTGGAGTGTACTAGCGGGAGGGTACAATGAGCAGTTCTTC.

This chain uses TRBV7-2 with TRBJ2-7; 8 bases are a match to TRBD2. Germline CDR1 SGHTA, CDR2 FQGNSA. J gave up 0 bases and V 5 bases, and 6 bases lay outside the gene matches. CDR3 length: 15 residues. DNA for the CDR3: TGTGCCAGCAGCCGACTAGCGTTGAGCTCCTACGAGCAGTACTTC. This codes for CASSRLALSSYEQYF.

The chain recombines TRBV5-4 with TRBJ1-2, with 9 bases fitting TRBD1. CDR1 SGHNT and CDR2 YYREEE come from the germline V gene (reference sequence). This CDR3 is built from 14 residues. V shed 4 bases and J 5 bases; nucleotides not matched to a gene: 6. The CDR3 nucleotides are TGTGCCAGCAGCATCGCCGGGACAGGGTATGGCTACACCTTC. As protein: CASSIAGTGYGYTF. Combining the CDR3 with reference TRBV5-4 and TRBJ1-2 gives the whole variable domain ETGVTQSPTHLIKTRGQQVTLRCSSQSGHNTVSWYQQALGQGPQFIFQYYREEENGRGNFPPRFSGLQFPNYSSELNVNALELDDSALYLCASSIAGTGYGYTFGSGTRLTVV.